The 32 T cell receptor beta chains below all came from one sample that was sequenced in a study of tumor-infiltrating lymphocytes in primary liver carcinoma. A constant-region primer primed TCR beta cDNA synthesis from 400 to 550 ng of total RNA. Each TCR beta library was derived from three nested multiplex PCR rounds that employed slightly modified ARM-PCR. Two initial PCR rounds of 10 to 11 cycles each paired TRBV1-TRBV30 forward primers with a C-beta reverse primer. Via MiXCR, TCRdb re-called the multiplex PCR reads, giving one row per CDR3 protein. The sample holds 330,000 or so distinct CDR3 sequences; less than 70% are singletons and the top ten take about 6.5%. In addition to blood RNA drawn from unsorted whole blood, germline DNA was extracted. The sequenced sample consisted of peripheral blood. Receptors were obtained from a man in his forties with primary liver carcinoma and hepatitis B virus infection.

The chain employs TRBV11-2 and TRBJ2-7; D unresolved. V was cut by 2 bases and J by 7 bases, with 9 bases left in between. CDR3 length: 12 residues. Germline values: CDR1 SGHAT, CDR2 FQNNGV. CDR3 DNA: TGTGCCAGCAGCTTACAGGATGTTGAGCAGTACTTC. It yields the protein CASSLQDVEQYF.

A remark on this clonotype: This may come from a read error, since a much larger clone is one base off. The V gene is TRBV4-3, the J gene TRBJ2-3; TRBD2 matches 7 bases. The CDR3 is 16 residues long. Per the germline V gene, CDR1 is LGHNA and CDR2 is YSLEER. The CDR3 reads CACSQDAAGATDTQYF. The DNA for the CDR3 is TGCGCCTGCAGCCAAGACGCGGCGGGAGCCACAGATACGCAGTATTTT.

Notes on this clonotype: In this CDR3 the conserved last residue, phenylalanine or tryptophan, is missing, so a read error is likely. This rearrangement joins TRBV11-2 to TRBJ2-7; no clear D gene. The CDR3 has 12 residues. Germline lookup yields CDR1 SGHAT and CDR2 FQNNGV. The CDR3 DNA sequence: TGTGCCAGCAGCTTAGTAGGCTACGAACAGTACTTA. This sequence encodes CASSLVGYEQYL.

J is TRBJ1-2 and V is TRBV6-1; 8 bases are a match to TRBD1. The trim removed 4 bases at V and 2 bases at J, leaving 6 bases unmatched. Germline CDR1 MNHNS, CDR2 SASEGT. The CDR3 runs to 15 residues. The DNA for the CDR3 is TGTGCCAGCAGTGGCCGACAGGGGACGAACTATGGCTACACCTTC. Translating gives CASSGRQGTNYGYTF.

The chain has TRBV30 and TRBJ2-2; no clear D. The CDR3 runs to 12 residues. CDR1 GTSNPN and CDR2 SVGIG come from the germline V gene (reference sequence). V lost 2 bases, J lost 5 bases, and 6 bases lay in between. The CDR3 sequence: CAWSTGTGELFF. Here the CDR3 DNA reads TGTGCCTGGAGTACCGGAACCGGGGAGCTGTTTTTT.

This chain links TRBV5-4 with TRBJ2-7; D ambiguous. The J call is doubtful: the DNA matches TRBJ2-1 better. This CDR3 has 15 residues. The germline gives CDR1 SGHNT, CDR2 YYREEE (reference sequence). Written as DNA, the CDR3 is TGTGCCAGCAGCTTGGACCCTGGAACTCCCTACGAGCAGTTCTTC. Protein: CASSLDPGTPYEQFF.

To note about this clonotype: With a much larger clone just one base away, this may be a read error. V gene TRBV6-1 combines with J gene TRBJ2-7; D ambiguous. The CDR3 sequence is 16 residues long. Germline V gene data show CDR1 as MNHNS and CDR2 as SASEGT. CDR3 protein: CASSKAPASSGNEQYF. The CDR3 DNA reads TGTGCCAGCAGTAAAGCGCCGGCCTCGTCCGGCAACGAGCAGTACTTC.

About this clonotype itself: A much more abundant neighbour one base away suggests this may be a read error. The CDR3 protein is CASSLIRGNTIYF. The CDR3 DNA sequence: TGTGCCAGCAGCTTAATTCGTGGAAACACCATATATTTT. This sequence joins TRBV13 and TRBJ1-3; no reliable D call. The germline V gene encodes CDR1 PRHDT and CDR2 FYEKMQ (reference sequence). The CDR3 extends over 13 amino acids. Trimming took 2 bases from V and 3 from J, leaving 5 bases between them.

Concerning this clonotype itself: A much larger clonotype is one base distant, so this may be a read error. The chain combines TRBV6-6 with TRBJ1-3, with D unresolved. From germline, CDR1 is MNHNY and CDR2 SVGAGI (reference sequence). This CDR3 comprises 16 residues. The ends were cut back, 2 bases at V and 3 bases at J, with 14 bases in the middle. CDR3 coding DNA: TGTGCCAGCAGTTACCTCGCCCCCCACTTTGGAAACACCATATATTTT. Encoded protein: CASSYLAPHFGNTIYF.

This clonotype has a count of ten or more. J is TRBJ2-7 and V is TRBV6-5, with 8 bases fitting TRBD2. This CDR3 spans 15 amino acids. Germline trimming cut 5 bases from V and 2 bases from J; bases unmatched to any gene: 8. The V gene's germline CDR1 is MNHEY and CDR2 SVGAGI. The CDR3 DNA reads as TGTGCCAGCAGTCTTAGCGGGATAGGGGCCTACGAGCAGTACTTC. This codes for CASSLSGIGAYEQYF.

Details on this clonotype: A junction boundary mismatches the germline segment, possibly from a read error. The CDR3 sequence: CASSLQGANWETQHF. The CDR3 region has the DNA TGTGCCAGCAGTTTGCAGGGGGCTAACTGGGAGACTCAGCACTTC. The V gene is TRBV11-2, the J gene TRBJ2-5; 8 bases are shared with TRBD1. The CDR3 sequence is 15 residues long. Germline V gene data show CDR1 as SGHAT and CDR2 as FQNNGV.

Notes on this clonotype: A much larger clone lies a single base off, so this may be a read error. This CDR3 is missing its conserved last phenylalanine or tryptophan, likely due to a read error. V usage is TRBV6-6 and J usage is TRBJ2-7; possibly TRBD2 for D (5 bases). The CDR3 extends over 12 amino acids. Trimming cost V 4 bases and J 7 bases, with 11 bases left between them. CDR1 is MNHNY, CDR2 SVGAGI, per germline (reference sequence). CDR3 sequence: CASSSTTGEQYL. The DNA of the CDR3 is TGTGCCAGCAGTTCAACCACGGGGGAGCAGTACTTA.

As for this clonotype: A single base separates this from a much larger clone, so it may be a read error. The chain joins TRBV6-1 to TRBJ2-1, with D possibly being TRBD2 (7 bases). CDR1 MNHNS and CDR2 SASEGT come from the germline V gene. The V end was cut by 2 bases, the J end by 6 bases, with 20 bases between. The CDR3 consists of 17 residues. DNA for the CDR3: TGTGCCAGCAGTGAAAAAGGGCACAAGGGGGGGATCAATGAGCAGTTCTTC. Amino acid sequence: CASSEKGHKGGINEQFF.

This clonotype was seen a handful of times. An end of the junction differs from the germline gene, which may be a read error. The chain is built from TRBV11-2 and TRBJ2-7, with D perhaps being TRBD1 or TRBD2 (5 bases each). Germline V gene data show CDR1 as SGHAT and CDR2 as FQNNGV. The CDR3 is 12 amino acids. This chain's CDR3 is CANSFAWDERYF. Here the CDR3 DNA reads TGTGCCAACAGCTTTGCGTGGGACGAGCGGTACTTC.

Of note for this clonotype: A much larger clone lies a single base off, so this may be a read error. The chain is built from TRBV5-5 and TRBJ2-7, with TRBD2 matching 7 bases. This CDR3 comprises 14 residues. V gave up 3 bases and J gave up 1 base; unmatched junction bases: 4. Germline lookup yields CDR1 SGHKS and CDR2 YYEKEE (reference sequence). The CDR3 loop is CASSSTGRSYEQYF. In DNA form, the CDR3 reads TGTGCCAGCAGCTCGACCGGGAGGTCCTACGAGCAGTACTTC.

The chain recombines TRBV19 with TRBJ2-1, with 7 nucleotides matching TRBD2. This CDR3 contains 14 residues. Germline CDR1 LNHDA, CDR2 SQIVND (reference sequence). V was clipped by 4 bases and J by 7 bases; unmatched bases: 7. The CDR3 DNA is TGTGCCAGTAGTAGCGGGAGCGGGGAGAATGAGCAGTTCTTC. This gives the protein CASSSGSGENEQFF.

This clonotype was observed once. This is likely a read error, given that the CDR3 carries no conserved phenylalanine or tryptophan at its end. This CDR3 reads CVSSVSGSGEQFL. The CDR3, as DNA: TGTGTCAGCAGCGTCTCGGGATCAGGTGAGCAGTTCTTA. This rearrangement joins TRBV11-3 to TRBJ2-1; TRBD2 is a possible D gene (5 bases). This CDR3 has 13 residues. Germline CDR1 SGHNT, CDR2 YENEEA.

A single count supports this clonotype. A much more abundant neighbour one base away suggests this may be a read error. The CDR3 nucleotides are TGTGCCAGCGGTTTGGGGGAATACGGCGAGCAGTACTTC. Translation: CASGLGEYGEQYF. This chain connects TRBV12-3 or TRBV12-4 to TRBJ2-7, with D perhaps matching TRBD1 or TRBD2 (5 bases each). CDR3 size: 13 residues.

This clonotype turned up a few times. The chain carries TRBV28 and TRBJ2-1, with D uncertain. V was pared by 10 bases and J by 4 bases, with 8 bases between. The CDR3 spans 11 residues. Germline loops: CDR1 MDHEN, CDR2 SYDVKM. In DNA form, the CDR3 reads TGTGCCACTTCGTCGTACAATGAGCAGTTCTTC. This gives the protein CATSSYNEQFF. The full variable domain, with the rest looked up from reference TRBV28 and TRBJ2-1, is DVKVTQSSRYLVKRTGEKVFLECVQDMDHENMFWYRQDPGLGLRLIYFSYDVKMKEKGDIPEGYSVSREKKERFSLILESASTNQTSMYLCATSSYNEQFFGPGTRLTVL.

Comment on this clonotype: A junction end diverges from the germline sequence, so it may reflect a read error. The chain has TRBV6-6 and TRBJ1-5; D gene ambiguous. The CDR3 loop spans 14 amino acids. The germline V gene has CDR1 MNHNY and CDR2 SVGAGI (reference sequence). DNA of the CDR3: TGTGCCATCAGTTTTCCGGAACCTAATCAGCCCCAGCATTTT. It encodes CAISFPEPNQPQHF.

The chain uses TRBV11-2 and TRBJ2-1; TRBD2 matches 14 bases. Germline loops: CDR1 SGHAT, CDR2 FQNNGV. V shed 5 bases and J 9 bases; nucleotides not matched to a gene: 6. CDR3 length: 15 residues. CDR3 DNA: TGTGCCAGCAGCACCCGACTAGCGGGGGGGCGTGAGCAGTTCTTC. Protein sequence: CASSTRLAGGREQFF.

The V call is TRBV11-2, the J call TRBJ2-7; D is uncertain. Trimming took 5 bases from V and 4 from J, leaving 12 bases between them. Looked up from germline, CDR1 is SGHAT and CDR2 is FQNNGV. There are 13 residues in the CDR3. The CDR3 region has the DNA TGTGCCAGCAGCCCTCAAGCTAAGTACGAGCAGTACTTC. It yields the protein CASSPQAKYEQYF.

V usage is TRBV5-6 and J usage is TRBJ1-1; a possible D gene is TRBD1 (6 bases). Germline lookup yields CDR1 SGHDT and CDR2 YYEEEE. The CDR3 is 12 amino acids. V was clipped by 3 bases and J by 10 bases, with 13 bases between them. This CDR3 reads CASSYRVILAFF. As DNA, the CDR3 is TGTGCCAGCAGCTACAGGGTTATACTAGCTTTCTTT.

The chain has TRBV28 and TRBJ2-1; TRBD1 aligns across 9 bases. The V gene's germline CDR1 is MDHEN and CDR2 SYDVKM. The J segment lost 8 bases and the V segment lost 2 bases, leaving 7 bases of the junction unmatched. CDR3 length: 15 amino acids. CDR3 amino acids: CASSLPWTGVDEQFF. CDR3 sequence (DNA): TGTGCCAGCAGTTTACCCTGGACAGGGGTCGATGAGCAGTTCTTC.

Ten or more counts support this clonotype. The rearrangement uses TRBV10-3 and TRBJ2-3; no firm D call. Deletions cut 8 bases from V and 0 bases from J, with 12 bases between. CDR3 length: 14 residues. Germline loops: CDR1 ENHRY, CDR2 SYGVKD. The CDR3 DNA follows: TGTGCCATCCGGAACAAGAAAAGCACAGATACGCAGTATTTT. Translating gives CAIRNKKSTDTQYF.

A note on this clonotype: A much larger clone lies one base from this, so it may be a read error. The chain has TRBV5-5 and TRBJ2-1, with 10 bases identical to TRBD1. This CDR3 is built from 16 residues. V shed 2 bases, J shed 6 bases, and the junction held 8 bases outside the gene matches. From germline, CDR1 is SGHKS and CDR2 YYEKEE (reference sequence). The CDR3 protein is CASSFRGDRGPNEQFF. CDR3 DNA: TGTGCCAGCAGCTTCAGGGGGGACAGGGGACCCAATGAGCAGTTCTTC.

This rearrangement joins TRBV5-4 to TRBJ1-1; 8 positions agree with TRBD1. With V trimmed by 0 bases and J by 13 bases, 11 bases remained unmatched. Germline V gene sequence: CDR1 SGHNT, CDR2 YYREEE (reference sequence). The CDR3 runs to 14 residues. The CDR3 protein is CASSLVGQGVGDFF. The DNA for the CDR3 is TGTGCCAGCAGCTTGGTAGGACAGGGCGTGGGCGATTTCTTT.

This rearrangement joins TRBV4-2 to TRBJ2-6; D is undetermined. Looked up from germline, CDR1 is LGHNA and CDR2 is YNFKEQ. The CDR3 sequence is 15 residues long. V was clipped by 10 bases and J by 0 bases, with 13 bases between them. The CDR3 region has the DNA TGTGCCAACAGTCAAGAAAGCTCTGGGGCCAACGTCCTGACTTTC. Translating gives CANSQESSGANVLTF.

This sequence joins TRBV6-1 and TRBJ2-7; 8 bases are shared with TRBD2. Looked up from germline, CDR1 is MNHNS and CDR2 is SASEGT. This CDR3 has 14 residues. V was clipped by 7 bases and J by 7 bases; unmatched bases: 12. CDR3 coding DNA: TGTGCCAGCACCCCGATAGGGATAGCGGGAGAGCAGTACTTC. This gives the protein CASTPIGIAGEQYF.

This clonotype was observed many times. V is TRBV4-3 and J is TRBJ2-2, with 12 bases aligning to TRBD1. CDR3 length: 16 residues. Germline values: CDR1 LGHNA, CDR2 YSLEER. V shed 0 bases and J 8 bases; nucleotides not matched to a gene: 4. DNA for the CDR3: TGCGCCAGCAGCCAAGAGGGACAGGGGGCGCGAGGGGAGCTGTTTTTT. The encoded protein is CASSQEGQGARGELFF.

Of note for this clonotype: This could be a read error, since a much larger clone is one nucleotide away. The CDR3 loop reads CACSPRPSGSTNEQFF. The CDR3 bases are TGCGCCTGCAGCCCACGCCCCAGCGGGAGTACGAATGAGCAGTTCTTC. The rearrangement links TRBV4-1 to TRBJ2-1; TRBD2 matches at 8 bases. This CDR3 contains 16 residues. Per germline, CDR1 MGHRA and CDR2 YSYEKL.

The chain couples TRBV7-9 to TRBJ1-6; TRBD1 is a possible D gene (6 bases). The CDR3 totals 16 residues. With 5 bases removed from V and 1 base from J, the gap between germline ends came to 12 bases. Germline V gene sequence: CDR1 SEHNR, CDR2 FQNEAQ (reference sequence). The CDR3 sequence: CASSHRASSYNSPLHF. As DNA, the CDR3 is TGTGCCAGCAGCCACAGGGCTAGTTCCTATAATTCACCCCTCCACTTT.